This TCR beta chain was recorded in a study of CD8 T cells in ankylosing spondylitis. Findings of the study overall: Peripheral blood samples showed relatively rare disease-linked clones, and these clones were CD8+.

For this clonotype: Its antigen remains unidentified.

The CDR3 sequence is 16 residues long. The germline V gene encodes CDR1 DFQATT and CDR2 SNEGSKA (reference sequence). V lost 1 base, J lost 0 bases, and 6 bases stayed unmatched. A single record per CDR3 protein comes from TCRdb applying MiXCR to the 5' RACE reads. The sample lists under 250,000 distinct CDR3 sequences; roughly a tenth were seen once. The receptor was derived from a male donor with ankylosing spondylitis or in good health (not recorded which). The chain carries TRBV20-1 and TRBJ2-3; 8 bases agree with TRBD2. The sample comprised blood, either unsorted or a sorted T cell fraction (not recorded which). The CDR3 loop is CSARGGLVFSTDTQYF. The CDR3 bases are TGCAGTGCTAGAGGGGGACTAGTCTTTAGCACAGATACGCAGTATTTT.